This T cell receptor (beta chain) was observed in a study of neoadjuvant anti-PD-1 for oral cavity cancer. Sample time point: after neoadjuvant nivolumab, at surgical resection. Patients were newly diagnosed with stage II-IVA oral cavity squamous cell carcinoma without prior systemic or radiation treatment. CDR3 length equals 16 residues. V was pared by 3 bases and J by 8 bases, with 20 bases between. Germline loops: CDR1 SNHLY, CDR2 FYNNEI. TCRdb's table, derived via immunoSEQ multiplex PCR, lists solely in-frame clones and lacks some. The data contain 9,500 to 15,000 clones, 71% of them seen just once; the ten biggest clones take up more than 2.5%.

This TCR came from a person aged 35 to 85 with oral cavity squamous cell carcinoma. This specimen was PBMCs, taken after nivolumab (anti-PD-1) treatment. The chain employs TRBV2 and TRBJ2-1; possibly TRBD2 for D (6 bases). The CDR3 reads CASSDPTYGSQDEQFF. The CDR3, as DNA: TGTGCCAGCAGTGACCCCACTTACGGGAGTCAGGATGAGCAGTTCTTC.